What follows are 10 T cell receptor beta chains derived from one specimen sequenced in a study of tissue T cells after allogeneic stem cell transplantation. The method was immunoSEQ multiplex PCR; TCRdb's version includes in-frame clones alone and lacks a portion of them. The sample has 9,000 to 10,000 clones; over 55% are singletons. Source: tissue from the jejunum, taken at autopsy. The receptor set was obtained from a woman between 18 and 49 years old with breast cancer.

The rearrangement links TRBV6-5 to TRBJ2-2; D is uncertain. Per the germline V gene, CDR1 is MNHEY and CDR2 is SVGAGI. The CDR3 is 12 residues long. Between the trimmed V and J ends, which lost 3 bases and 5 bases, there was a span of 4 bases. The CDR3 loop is CASSYNTGELFF. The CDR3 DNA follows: TGTGCCAGCAGTTATAATACCGGGGAGCTGTTTTTT.

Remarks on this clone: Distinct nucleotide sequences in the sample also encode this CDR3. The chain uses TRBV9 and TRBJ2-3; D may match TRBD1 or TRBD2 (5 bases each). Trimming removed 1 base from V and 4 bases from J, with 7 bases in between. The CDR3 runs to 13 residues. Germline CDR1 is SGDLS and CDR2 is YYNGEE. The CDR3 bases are TGTGCCAGCAGCGTATCGGGGCCAGATACGCAGTATTTT. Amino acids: CASSVSGPDTQYF.

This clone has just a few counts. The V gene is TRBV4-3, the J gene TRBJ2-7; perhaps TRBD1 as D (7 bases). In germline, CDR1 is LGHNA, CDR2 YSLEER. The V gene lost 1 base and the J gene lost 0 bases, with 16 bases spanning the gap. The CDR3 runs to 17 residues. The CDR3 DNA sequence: TGCGCCAGCAGCCAAGGTTTCGGGGGACAGAGCTCCTACGAGCAGTACTTC. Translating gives CASSQGFGGQSSYEQYF.

In DNA, the CDR3 is TGTGCCTGGAGTGTACGGCGAGGGGCGGACACTGAAGCTTTCTTT. Translated, it gives CAWSVRRGADTEAFF. This sequence joins TRBV30 and TRBJ1-1; D might be TRBD1 (5 bases). Germline V CDR1 and CDR2: GTSNPN, SVGIG (reference sequence). The CDR3 has 15 residues. Trimming left V 0 bases short and J 3 bases short, with 14 bases between.

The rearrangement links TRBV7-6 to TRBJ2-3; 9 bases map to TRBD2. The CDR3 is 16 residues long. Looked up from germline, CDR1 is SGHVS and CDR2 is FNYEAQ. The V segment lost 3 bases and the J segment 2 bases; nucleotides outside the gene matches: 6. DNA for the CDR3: TGTGCCAGCAGCTTCCTTAGCGGGAGATCCACAGATACGCAGTATTTT. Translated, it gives CASSFLSGRSTDTQYF. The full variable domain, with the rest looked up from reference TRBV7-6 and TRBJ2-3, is GAGVSQSPRYKVTKRGQDVALRCDPISGHVSLYWYRQALGQGPEFLTYFNYEAQQDKSGLPNDRFSAERPEGSISTLTIQRTEQRDSAMYRCASSFLSGRSTDTQYFGPGTRLTVL.

DNA for the CDR3: TGTGCCAGCAGCCCGGTACACAGGGACTCACCCCTCCACTTT. This sequence encodes CASSPVHRDSPLHF. This chain connects TRBV3-1 (or the pseudogene TRBV3-2) to TRBJ1-6; D possibly corresponds to TRBD1 (6 bases). CDR3 length: 14 amino acids. Looked up from germline, CDR1 is LGHDT and CDR2 is YNNKEL (reference sequence). The ends were cut back, 4 bases at V and 10 bases at J, with 14 bases in the middle.

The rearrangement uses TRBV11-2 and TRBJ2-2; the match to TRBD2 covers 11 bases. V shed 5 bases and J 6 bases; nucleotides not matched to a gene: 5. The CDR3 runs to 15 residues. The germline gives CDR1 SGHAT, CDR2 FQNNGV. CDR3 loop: CASSTGLAVPGELFF. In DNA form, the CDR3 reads TGTGCCAGCAGCACGGGACTAGCGGTCCCCGGGGAGCTGTTTTTT. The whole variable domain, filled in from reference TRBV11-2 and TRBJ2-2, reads EAGVAQSPRYKIIEKRQSVAFWCNPISGHATLYWYQQILGQGPKLLIQFQNNGVVDDSQLPKDRFSAERLKGVDSTLKIQPAKLEDSAVYLCASSTGLAVPGELFFGEGSRLTVL.

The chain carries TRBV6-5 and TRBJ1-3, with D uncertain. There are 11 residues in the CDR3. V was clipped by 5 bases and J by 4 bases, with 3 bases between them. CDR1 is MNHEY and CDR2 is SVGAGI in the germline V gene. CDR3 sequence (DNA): TGTGCCAGCAGTAAGGGAAACACCATATATTTT. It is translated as CASSKGNTIYF.

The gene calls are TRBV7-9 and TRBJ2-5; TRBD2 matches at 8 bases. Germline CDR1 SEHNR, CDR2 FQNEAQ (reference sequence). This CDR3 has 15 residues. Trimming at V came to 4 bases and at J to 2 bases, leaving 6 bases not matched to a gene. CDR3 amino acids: CASSSRLATQETQYF. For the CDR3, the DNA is TGTGCCAGCAGCTCGCGACTAGCGACACAAGAGACCCAGTACTTC.

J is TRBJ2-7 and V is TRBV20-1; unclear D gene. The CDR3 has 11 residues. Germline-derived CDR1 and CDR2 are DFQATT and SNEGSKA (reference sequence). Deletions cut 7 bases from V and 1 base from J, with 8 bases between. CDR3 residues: CSGVESYEQYF. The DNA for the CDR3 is TGCAGTGGGGTGGAGTCCTACGAGCAGTACTTC.